The clone carrying this T cell receptor beta chain came up once. These data originate in a study of Ad26.COV2.S vaccination and SARS-CoV-2 variants. Study details: Enrollment placed the donor in the COV1001 Ad26.COV2.S trial arm. Recipients of Ad26.COV2.S got it intramuscularly, once or twice 56 days apart.

Treatment defined: some 20 received Ad26.COV2.S at low or high dose, single or two shots; 5 received placebo; per-sample allocation not given. After the first vaccine or placebo injection, samples were drawn on day 63. Only in-frame clones appear in the TCRdb table, and some are missing; sequencing was by immunoSEQ multiplex PCR. Counted here are a few hundred thousand clones, around 92% occurring once; the ten biggest clones make up 1.5% to 2%. The specimen comprised peripheral blood, sampled in a trial of Ad26.COV2.S vaccine versus placebo. The source is a person aged 18 to 59 who received the Ad26.COV2.S COVID-19 vaccine or a placebo.

This CDR3 is CASSSRQGPLLHF. For the CDR3, the DNA is TGTGCCAGCAGCTCCAGACAGGGCCCTCTCCTCCACTTT. The genes are TRBV7-8 and TRBJ1-6; 7 bases match TRBD1. CDR3 length: 13 amino acids. Per the germline V gene, CDR1 is SGHVS and CDR2 is FQNEAQ. V trimming: 4 bases; J trimming: 15 bases; junction bases outside the gene matches: 9.